This TCR beta chain was sequenced for a study of memory CD4+ T cells and cytomegalovirus serostatus. Study-wide background: This sample comes from healthy Belgian adults, fewer than 10 CMV seropositive, under 25 seronegative. Study-level points and caveats: About two fifths of the roughly 160 known CMV-associated TCRbeta sequences appeared in CD4+ memory.

The table came from immunoSEQ multiplex PCR; TCRdb's copy has only in-frame clones and leaves some out. Among more than 45,000 clones listed, roughly four fifths were seen once. Worth noting for this clone: Its antigen remains unidentified.

Germline CDR1 is SGHRS and CDR2 is YFSETQ. V was cut by 7 bases and J by 0 bases, with 10 bases left in between. This CDR3 region has 13 residues. Single viable CD3+CD4+CD8-CD45RO+ cells were sorted as the memory CD4+ T cells. This chain links TRBV5-1 with TRBJ2-5; perhaps TRBD2 as D (5 bases). The source is an adult in good health and CMV-seropositive. Specimen: memory CD4+ T cells from blood. Here the CDR3 reads CASRGDNQETQYF. Written as DNA, the CDR3 is TGCGCCAGCCGGGGAGACAACCAAGAGACCCAGTACTTC.